This T cell receptor (beta chain) originates from a study of shared clonotypes between healthy human individuals. The method was immunoSEQ multiplex PCR; TCRdb's version includes in-frame clones alone and lacks a portion of them. In the table there are about 980,000 clones, less than 85% of which are singletons. Study findings and constraints: Estimated clonotype richness was generally higher in naive than memory subsets.

This clone has only one observation. Its antigen is not identified. Trimming stripped 6 bases from V and 5 bases from J, with 13 bases between. Germline assignment: CDR1 MNHNY and CDR2 SVGAGI (reference sequence). This CDR3 is 13 amino acids long. The receptor's source is a man between 18 and 29 years old in good health. Sequencing was carried out using memory CD4+ T cells sorted from blood. Subset given: CD45RA-negative fraction. The chain joins TRBV6-6 to TRBJ1-2, with unresolved D. In DNA, the CDR3 is TGTGCCAGCAGCCCCCCCACAGAGTATGGCTACACCTTC. It specifies CASSPPTEYGYTF.